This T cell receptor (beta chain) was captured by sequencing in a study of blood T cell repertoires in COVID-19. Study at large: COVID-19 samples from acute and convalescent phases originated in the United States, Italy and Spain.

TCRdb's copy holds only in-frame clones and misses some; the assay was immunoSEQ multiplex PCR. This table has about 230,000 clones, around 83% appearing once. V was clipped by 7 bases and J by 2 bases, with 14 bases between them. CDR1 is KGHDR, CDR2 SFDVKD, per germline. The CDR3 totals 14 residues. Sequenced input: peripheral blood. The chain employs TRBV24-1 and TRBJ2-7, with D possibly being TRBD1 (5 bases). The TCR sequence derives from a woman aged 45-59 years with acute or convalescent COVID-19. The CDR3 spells CATSPPREPYEQYF. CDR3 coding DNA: TGTGCCACCAGCCCCCCCAGGGAACCCTACGAGCAGTACTTC.